A selection of T cell receptor beta chains follows, all from one sample in a study of T cell responses to AZD1222 COVID-19 vaccine. Profiled with immunoSEQ multiplex PCR; TCRdb holds only in-frame clones, not every one. Of about 190,000 clones listed, roughly 92% were seen once; the top ten hold approximately 1.5%. The sample consisted of peripheral blood, taken on day 0 of AZD1222 vaccination. These receptors were collected from an adult in good health. CDR3s include the opening cysteine and the closing phenylalanine or tryptophan. The D gene is left open where the match is weak. Clone size is stated in some rows and not others, as once, few, many or a class when expanded.

V gene	J gene	clone size	D gene	CDR3 protein	CDR3 DNA
TRBV28	TRBJ2-2	NA	NA	CASSPQGTGLPGELFF	TGTGCCAGCAGTCCCCAGGGTACGGGCCTTCCCGGGGAGCTGTTTTTT
TRBV4-3	TRBJ1-2	NA	TRBD1	CASSQGLSGQGAIYGYTF	TGCGCCAGCAGCCAAGGGCTCTCGGGACAGGGAGCAATCTATGGCTACACCTTC
TRBV7-2	TRBJ1-5	NA	NA	CASSLDNGNQPQHF	TGTGCCAGCAGCCTTGACAACGGCAATCAGCCCCAGCATTTT
TRBV19	TRBJ1-2	NA	NA	CASLEGDRRVYGYTF	TGTGCCAGCCTTGAAGGGGACCGCCGGGTTTATGGCTACACCTTC
TRBV19	TRBJ1-5	NA	NA	CASSKQAYGNQPQHF	TGTGCCAGTAGTAAGCAGGCCTATGGCAATCAGCCCCAGCATTTT
TRBV19	TRBJ1-5	NA	TRBD1	CASNPGQGGSQPQHF	TGTGCCAGTAATCCGGGACAGGGAGGTAGTCAGCCCCAGCATTTT
TRBV6-1	TRBJ1-6	NA	NA	CASSELISSPLHF	TGTGCCAGCAGTGAACTGATAAGTTCACCCCTCCACTTT
TRBV19	TRBJ2-7	NA	TRBD2	CASSGGAYEQYF	TGTGCCAGTAGCGGGGGGGCCTACGAGCAGTACTTC
TRBV29-1	TRBJ2-7	NA	TRBD1	CSGGQTYEQYF	TGCAGCGGGGGACAGACCTACGAGCAGTACTTC
TRBV28	TRBJ2-3	NA	NA	CASSFSHKSDTQYF	TGTGCCAGCAGTTTTTCCCACAAATCTGATACGCAGTATTTT
TRBV11-2	TRBJ1-2	once	NA	CASSLGRDGNYGYTF	TGTGCCAGCAGCTTAGGCCGGGACGGCAACTATGGCTACACCTTC
TRBV6-5	TRBJ1-1	once	TRBD1	CASSRDRVSTEAFF	TGTGCCAGCAGCCGGGACAGGGTCTCCACTGAAGCTTTCTTT
TRBV7-2	TRBJ2-5	NA	NA	CASSLRSGETQYF	TGTGCCAGCAGCTTAAGGTCGGGTGAGACCCAGTACTTC
TRBV18	TRBJ2-2	NA	NA	CASSPSGGGASGELFF	TGTGCCAGCTCACCATCTGGCGGGGGCGCCTCCGGGGAGCTGTTTTTT
TRBV14	TRBJ1-2	NA	NA	CASSQDTGGANYGYTF	TGTGCCAGCAGCCAAGATACGGGGGGAGCTAACTATGGCTACACCTTC
TRBV5-5	TRBJ1-6	NA	NA	CASSLAGGSNSPLHF	TGTGCCAGCAGCTTGGCAGGTGGGTCTAATTCACCCCTCCACTTT
TRBV28	TRBJ2-7	NA	NA	CASSSLSPGNYEQYF	TGTGCCAGCAGTTCGCTCTCCCCGGGGAACTACGAGCAGTACTTC
TRBV28	TRBJ2-7	NA	NA	CASSFIFPNGLQELPSYEQYF	TGTGCCAGCAGTTTTATTTTCCCTAACGGACTTCAGGAGCTTCCCTCCTACGAGCAGTACTTC
TRBV4-1	TRBJ1-1	NA	TRBD1	CASSQGQGAWTEAFF	TGCGCCAGCAGCCAGGGACAGGGGGCGTGGACTGAAGCTTTCTTT
TRBV6-5	TRBJ1-3	NA	NA	CASTEAGPSGNTIYF	TGTGCCAGCACCGAGGCGGGCCCCTCTGGAAACACCATATATTTT